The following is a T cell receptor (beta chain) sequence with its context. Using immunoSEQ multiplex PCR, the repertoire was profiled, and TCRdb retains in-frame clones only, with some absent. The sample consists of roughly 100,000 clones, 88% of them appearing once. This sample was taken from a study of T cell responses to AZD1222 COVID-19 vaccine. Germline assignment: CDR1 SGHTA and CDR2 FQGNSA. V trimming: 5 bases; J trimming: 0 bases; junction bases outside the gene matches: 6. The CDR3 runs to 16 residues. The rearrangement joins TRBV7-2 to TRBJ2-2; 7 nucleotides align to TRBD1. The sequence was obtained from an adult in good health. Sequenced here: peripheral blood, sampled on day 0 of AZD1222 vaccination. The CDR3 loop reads CASSRGQLTNTGELFF. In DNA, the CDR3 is TGTGCCAGCAGCCGGGGACAGCTAACGAACACCGGGGAGCTGTTTTTT. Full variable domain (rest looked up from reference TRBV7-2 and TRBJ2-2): GAGVSQSPSNKVTEKGKDVELRCDPISGHTALYWYRQSLGQGLEFLIYFQGNSAPDKSGLPSDRFSAERTGGSVSTLTIQRTQQEDSAVYLCASSRGQLTNTGELFFGEGSRLTVL.